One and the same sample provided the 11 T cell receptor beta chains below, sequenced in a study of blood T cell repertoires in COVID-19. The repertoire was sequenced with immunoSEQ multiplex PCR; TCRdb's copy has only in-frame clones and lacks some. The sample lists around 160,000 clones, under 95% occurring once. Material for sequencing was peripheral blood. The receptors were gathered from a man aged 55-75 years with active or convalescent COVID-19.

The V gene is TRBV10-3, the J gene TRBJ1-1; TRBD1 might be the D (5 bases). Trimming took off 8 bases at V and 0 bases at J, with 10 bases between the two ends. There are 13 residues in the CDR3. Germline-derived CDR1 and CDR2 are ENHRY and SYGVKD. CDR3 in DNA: TGTGCCATCGCAGGGATTTTGAACACTGAAGCTTTCTTT. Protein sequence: CAIAGILNTEAFF.

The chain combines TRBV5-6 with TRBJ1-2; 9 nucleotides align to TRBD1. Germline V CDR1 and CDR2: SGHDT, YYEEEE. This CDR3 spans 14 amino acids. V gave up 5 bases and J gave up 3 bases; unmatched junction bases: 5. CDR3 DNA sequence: TGTGCCAGCAGTTATACAGGGGGCGACTATGGCTACACCTTC. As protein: CASSYTGGDYGYTF.

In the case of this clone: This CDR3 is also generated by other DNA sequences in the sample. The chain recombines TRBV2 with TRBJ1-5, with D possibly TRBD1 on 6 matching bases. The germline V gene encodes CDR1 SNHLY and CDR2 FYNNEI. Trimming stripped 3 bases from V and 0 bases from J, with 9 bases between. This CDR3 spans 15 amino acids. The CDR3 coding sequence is TGTGCCAGCAGTGACAGGGGATATAGCAATCAGCCCCAGCATTTT. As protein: CASSDRGYSNQPQHF.

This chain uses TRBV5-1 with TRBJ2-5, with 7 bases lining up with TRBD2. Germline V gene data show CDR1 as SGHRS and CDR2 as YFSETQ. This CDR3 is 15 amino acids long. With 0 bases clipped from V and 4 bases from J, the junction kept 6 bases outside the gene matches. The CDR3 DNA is TGCGCCAGCAGCTTGGCCCCTAGCGGCGGAGAGACCCAGTACTTC. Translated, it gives CASSLAPSGGETQYF.

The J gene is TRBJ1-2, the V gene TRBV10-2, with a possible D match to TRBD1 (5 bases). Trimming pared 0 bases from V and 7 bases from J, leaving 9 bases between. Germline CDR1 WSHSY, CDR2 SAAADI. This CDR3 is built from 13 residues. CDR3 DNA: TGCGCCAGCAGTGAGTCGGGGGGTACTGGCTACACCTTC. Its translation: CASSESGGTGYTF.

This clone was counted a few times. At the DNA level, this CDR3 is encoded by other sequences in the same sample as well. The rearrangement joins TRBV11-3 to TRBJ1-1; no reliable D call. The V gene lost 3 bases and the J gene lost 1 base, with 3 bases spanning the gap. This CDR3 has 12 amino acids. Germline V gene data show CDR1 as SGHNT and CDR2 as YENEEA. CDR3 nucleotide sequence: TGTGCCAGCAGCTTTAGGAACACTGAAGCTTTCTTT. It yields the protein CASSFRNTEAFF.

CDR3 in DNA: TGTGCCAGCAGCCAAATGTCCATTTACAATGAGCAGTTCTTC. It codes for CASSQMSIYNEQFF. The chain uses TRBV3-1 (or the pseudogene TRBV3-2) and TRBJ2-1; no definite D call. The V end was cut by 2 bases, the J end by 4 bases, with 9 bases between. Germline assignment: CDR1 LGHDT and CDR2 YNNKEL (reference sequence). The CDR3 covers 14 residues.

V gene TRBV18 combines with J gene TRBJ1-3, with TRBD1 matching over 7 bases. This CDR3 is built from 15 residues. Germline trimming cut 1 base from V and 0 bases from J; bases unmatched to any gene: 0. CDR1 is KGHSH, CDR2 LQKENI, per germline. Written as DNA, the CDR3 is TGTGCCAGCTCACCACGGGACAGCTCTGGAAACACCATATATTTT. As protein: CASSPRDSSGNTIYF.

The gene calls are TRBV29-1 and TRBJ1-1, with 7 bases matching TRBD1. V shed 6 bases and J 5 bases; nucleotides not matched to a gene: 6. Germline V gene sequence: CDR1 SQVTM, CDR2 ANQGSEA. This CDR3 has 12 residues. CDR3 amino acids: CSVRQGFTEAFF. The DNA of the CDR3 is TGCAGCGTCCGACAGGGTTTTACTGAAGCTTTCTTT.

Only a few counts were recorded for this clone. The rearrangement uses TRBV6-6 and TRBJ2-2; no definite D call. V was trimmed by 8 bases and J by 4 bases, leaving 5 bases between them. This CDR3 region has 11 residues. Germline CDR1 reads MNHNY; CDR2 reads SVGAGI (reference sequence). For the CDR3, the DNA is TGTGCCAGCGGCGGCACCGGGGAGCTGTTTTTT. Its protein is CASGGTGELFF.

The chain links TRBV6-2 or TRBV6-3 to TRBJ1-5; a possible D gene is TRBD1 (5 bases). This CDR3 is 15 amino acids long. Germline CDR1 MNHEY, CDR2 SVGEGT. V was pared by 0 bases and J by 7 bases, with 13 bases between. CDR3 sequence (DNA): TGTGCCAGCAGTTACTCGTTGGGGGGGGAACAGCCCCAGCATTTT. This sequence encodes CASSYSLGGEQPQHF.